Below are 32 T cell receptor beta chains sequenced from a single sample in a study of blood T cells in healthy people across ages. A J-beta primer mix and a sample-barcoded 5' primer were used in a second PCR of about 7 to 11 cycles. Via MiXCR, TCRdb re-called the 5' RACE reads, giving one row per CDR3 protein. The repertoire includes roughly 2 million distinct CDR3 sequences, roughly 49% of them detected once, and more than 2% sits in the top ten. Sequencing was carried out using blood. The receptors come from a woman aged 35 to 49 in good health.

The table lists this clonotype with a count of one. The chain carries TRBV2 and TRBJ2-1; 9 positions match TRBD2. The DNA end favors TRBJ2-7, so the J call may be wrong. Germline V lookup: CDR1 SNHLY, CDR2 FYNNEI. The CDR3 consists of 15 residues. CDR3 nucleotide sequence: TGTGCCAGCAGCGAAACCGGGACTAGCTACAATGAGCAGTACTTC. This codes for CASSETGTSYNEQYF.

V is TRBV5-1 and J is TRBJ2-5; 13 positions agree with TRBD2. Germline V CDR1 and CDR2: SGHRS, YFSETQ. This CDR3 contains 16 residues. V shed 4 bases and J 1 base; nucleotides not matched to a gene: 4. The DNA for the CDR3 is TGCGCCAGCAGCAAGGGACTAGCGGGACTCCAAGAGACCCAGTACTTC. This sequence encodes CASSKGLAGLQETQYF.

The chain has TRBV6-2 or TRBV6-3 and TRBJ1-1; D is unresolved. Germline CDR1 is MNHEY and CDR2 is SVGEGT. Trimming took 5 bases from V and 4 from J, leaving 11 bases between them. The length of the CDR3 is 13 residues. CDR3 nucleotide sequence: TGTGCCAGCAGTCCCTACGGTGGCACTGAAGCTTTCTTT. It specifies CASSPYGGTEAFF.

The rearrangement joins TRBV7-9 to TRBJ2-7; TRBD1 aligns across 8 bases. From germline, CDR1 is SEHNR and CDR2 FQNEAQ (reference sequence). Unmatched junction bases numbered 4, after V lost 5 bases and J lost 7 bases. The CDR3 is made up of 12 amino acids. As DNA, the CDR3 is TGTGCCAGCAGCAGACAGGGGTGGGAGCAGTACTTC. Translation gives CASSRQGWEQYF.

This rearrangement joins TRBV20-1 to TRBJ2-5, with 7 bases matching TRBD2. The J call may be faulty, since TRBJ2-1 better matches the DNA end. Germline loops: CDR1 DFQATT, CDR2 SNEGSKA (reference sequence). This CDR3 is 13 amino acids long. The DNA of the CDR3 is TGCAGTGCTAGTGGGGGGGTCCAAGAGACCCAGTTCTTC. The encoded protein is CSASGGVQETQFF.

The rearrangement joins TRBV7-2 to TRBJ2-3; D call uncertain. This CDR3 has 12 residues. Germline V gene sequence: CDR1 SGHTA, CDR2 FQGNSA. Trimming stripped 2 bases from V and 10 bases from J, with 10 bases between. CDR3 bases: TGTGCCAGCAGCTTATTTGCCTCGGCGCAGTATTTT. This encodes CASSLFASAQYF.

The chain employs TRBV6-5 and TRBJ2-1; TRBD2 matches at 8 bases. The trim removed 0 bases at V and 6 bases at J, leaving 10 bases unmatched. The CDR3 has 17 amino acids. Germline CDR1 reads MNHEY; CDR2 reads SVGAGI. CDR3 sequence: CASSYSTAGGQLNEQFF. In DNA form, the CDR3 reads TGTGCCAGCAGTTACTCGACTGCGGGGGGCCAACTCAATGAGCAGTTCTTC.

The table lists this clonotype with a count of one. The rearrangement links TRBV6-2 or TRBV6-3 to TRBJ1-1, with TRBD1 matching over 7 bases. CDR1 and CDR2 (germline): MNHEY, SVGEGT. With V trimmed by 7 bases and J by 1 base, 6 bases remained unmatched. CDR3 length: 14 amino acids. For the CDR3, the DNA is TGTGCCAGCACTCCGACAGGGAAGAACACTGAAGCTTTCTTT. Protein: CASTPTGKNTEAFF.

V gene TRBV6-1 combines with J gene TRBJ1-1, with D possibly matching TRBD1 (5 bases). The CDR3 is made up of 14 amino acids. V was shortened by 2 bases and J by 3 bases, with 10 bases between the two germline ends. Germline V gene sequence: CDR1 MNHNS, CDR2 SASEGT. CDR3 sequence (DNA): TGTGCCAGCAGTGAACAGGGTGGGCACACTGAAGCTTTCTTT. Translating gives CASSEQGGHTEAFF.

This clonotype was seen only a few times. This chain links TRBV4-1 with TRBJ2-5; D gene unclear. The CDR3 covers 14 residues. The V gene's germline CDR1 is MGHRA and CDR2 YSYEKL. V was cut by 0 bases and J by 1 base, with 6 bases left in between. The CDR3 DNA reads as TGCGCCAGCAGCCAAGAGTGGATCCAAGAGACCCAGTACTTC. Its translation: CASSQEWIQETQYF.

This clonotype was counted between two and nine times. The chain carries TRBV9 and TRBJ2-5, with D unresolved. This CDR3 is 15 amino acids long. Germline CDR1 SGDLS, CDR2 YYNGEE. The V gene lost 4 bases and the J gene lost 5 bases, with 18 bases spanning the gap. For the CDR3, the DNA is TGTGCCAGCAGCCCCCGAGTGGGTAATAGGGAGACCCAGTACTTC. It yields the protein CASSPRVGNRETQYF.

This clonotype was counted a few times. The gene calls are TRBV28 and TRBJ2-7; 7 bases agree with TRBD1. The V gene's germline CDR1 is MDHEN and CDR2 SYDVKM. This CDR3 spans 13 amino acids. The V and J ends lost 5 bases and 6 bases, in that order; junction bases with no gene match: 7. CDR3 amino acids: CASSPIHRGEQYF. The CDR3 region has the DNA TGTGCCAGCAGTCCAATCCACAGGGGCGAGCAGTACTTC.

This chain uses TRBV2 with TRBJ2-1; D uncertain. V lost 6 bases, J lost 1 base, and 16 bases lay in between. The CDR3 covers 16 residues. Germline CDR1 is SNHLY and CDR2 is FYNNEI. Written as DNA, the CDR3 is TGTGCCAGCAGCGCGAAGAACTCCCGGTCCTACAATGAGCAGTTCTTC. Its translation is CASSAKNSRSYNEQFF. Together with reference TRBV2 and TRBJ2-1, the CDR3 gives the full variable domain: EPEVTQTPSHQVTQMGQEVILRCVPISNHLYFYWYRQILGQKVEFLVSFYNNEISEKSEIFDDQFSVERPDGSNFTLKIRSTKLEDSAMYFCASSAKNSRSYNEQFFGPGTRLTVL.

The chain joins TRBV7-9 to TRBJ1-1, with D unresolved. Germline assignment: CDR1 SEHNR and CDR2 FQNEAQ (reference sequence). The V end lost 5 bases, the J end lost 2 bases, and 9 bases lay between the germline ends. The CDR3 loop spans 13 amino acids. DNA for the CDR3: TGTGCCAGCAGCCACCTGGTTAACACTGAAGCTTTCTTT. As protein: CASSHLVNTEAFF.

This clonotype occurred a few times. The chain joins TRBV20-1 to TRBJ2-5, with TRBD2 matching 11 bases. The CDR3 has 15 amino acids. CDR1 is DFQATT and CDR2 is SNEGSKA in the germline V gene (reference sequence). Trimming cost V 3 bases and J 3 bases; bases outside gene matches: 6. The CDR3 protein is CSARTSGVWEETQYF. CDR3 coding DNA: TGCAGTGCTAGGACTAGCGGGGTGTGGGAAGAGACCCAGTACTTC.

The rearrangement uses TRBV6-6 and TRBJ2-7; 11 bases match TRBD1. J lost 0 bases, V lost 4 bases, and 5 bases had no gene match. The germline V gene encodes CDR1 MNHNY and CDR2 SVGAGI (reference sequence). The CDR3 runs to 16 residues. CDR3 region: CASSWGGTGGSYEQYF. The CDR3, as DNA: TGTGCCAGCAGTTGGGGGGGGACAGGGGGCTCCTACGAGCAGTACTTC.

This clonotype has a single count. V and J are TRBV7-2 and TRBJ2-5; D is perhaps TRBD2 (6 bases). Germline loops: CDR1 SGHTA, CDR2 FQGNSA. The CDR3 covers 19 residues. The V end was cut by 0 bases, the J end by 0 bases, with 20 bases between. CDR3 nucleotide sequence: TGTGCCAGCAGCTTAGCGGTGGGGCGGGGCCTGGGAAACCAAGAGACCCAGTACTTC. It codes for CASSLAVGRGLGNQETQYF. Based on the CDR3 plus reference TRBV7-2 and TRBJ2-5, the full variable domain is GAGVSQSPSNKVTEKGKDVELRCDPISGHTALYWYRQSLGQGLEFLIYFQGNSAPDKSGLPSDRFSAERTGGSVSTLTIQRTQQEDSAVYLCASSLAVGRGLGNQETQYFGPGTRLLVL.

The chain has TRBV6-1 and TRBJ2-7; the match to TRBD1 covers 8 bases. The J call may be in error: the DNA end matches TRBJ2-5 better. Germline CDR1 and CDR2: MNHNS and SASEGT. The CDR3 spans 15 residues. CDR3 loop: CASILIAGGEETQYF. The CDR3, as DNA: TGTGCCAGCATTTTGATCGCAGGGGGCGAGGAGACCCAGTACTTC.

A note on this clonotype: The junction shows a germline mismatch at one end, possibly a read error. This chain joins TRBV7-2 and TRBJ2-1; 8 positions match TRBD1. CDR3 length: 18 amino acids. Germline V gene data show CDR1 as SGHTA and CDR2 as FQGNSA. The CDR3 DNA reads TGTGCCAGCAGCCTCCGGGACAGGTCGCAGATCTCCTACAAGGAGCAGTTCTTC. It specifies CASSLRDRSQISYKEQFF.

With regard to this clonotype: One end of the junction fails to match germline, which may point to a read error. The V gene is TRBV4-1, the J gene TRBJ2-3, with 9 bases lining up with TRBD2. Germline-derived CDR1 and CDR2 are MGHRA and YSYEKL. The CDR3 runs 17 residues. CDR3 protein: CASSQGNSGSSTGTQYF. CDR3 DNA sequence: TGCGCCAGCAGCCAAGGGAATAGCGGGAGCAGCACAGGTACGCAGTATTTT.

The chain uses TRBV20-1 and TRBJ2-3; a possible D gene is TRBD2 (5 bases). V was shortened by 4 bases and J by 0 bases, with 20 bases between the two germline ends. Germline assignment: CDR1 DFQATT and CDR2 SNEGSKA (reference sequence). This CDR3 region has 17 residues. The CDR3 bases are TGCAGTGCTAAAGTCCACGGGATCCATTCTAGCACAGATACGCAGTATTTT. Encoded protein: CSAKVHGIHSSTDTQYF.

The rearrangement uses TRBV7-2 and TRBJ2-7, with 10 bases identical to TRBD1. TRBJ2-5 matches the DNA end more closely, so the J call is doubtful. The V gene's germline CDR1 is SGHTA and CDR2 FQGNSA. CDR3 size: 18 residues. For the CDR3, the DNA is TGTGCCAGCAGCGGCCGCGGGACAGGGGCTGGGCTCCAAGAGACCCAGTACTTC. Translating gives CASSGRGTGAGLQETQYF.

The chain employs TRBV6-6 and TRBJ2-5; D gene uncertain. The length of the CDR3 is 13 residues. The germline V gene has CDR1 MNHNY and CDR2 SVGAGI (reference sequence). V lost 5 bases to trimming and J lost 5 bases, with 12 bases between them. The CDR3 DNA follows: TGTGCCAGCAGTGACGCCTGGGCGGAGACCCAGTACTTC. This gives the protein CASSDAWAETQYF.

This clonotype was seen only a few times. The chain employs TRBV6-1 and TRBJ2-5; D is possibly TRBD1 or TRBD2 (5 bases each). Germline-derived CDR1 and CDR2 are MNHNS and SASEGT. The CDR3 has 15 residues. Between the trimmed V and J ends, which lost 1 base and 3 bases, there was a span of 12 bases. CDR3 bases: TGTGCCAGCAGTGAAGACGGGACCTGGGAAGAGACCCAGTACTTC. Translating gives CASSEDGTWEETQYF.

This clonotype showed up just a few times. This chain connects TRBV2 to TRBJ1-6; 8 bases match TRBD1. The CDR3 is made up of 15 amino acids. V gave up 6 bases and J gave up 3 bases; unmatched junction bases: 4. Germline V gene data show CDR1 as SNHLY and CDR2 as FYNNEI. This CDR3 is CASRQDRDYNSPLHF. In DNA, the CDR3 is TGTGCCAGCAGACAGGACAGGGACTATAATTCACCCCTCCACTTT.

The chain recombines TRBV7-8 with TRBJ2-4; D possibly corresponds to TRBD1 (5 bases). The CDR3 consists of 14 residues. Per the germline V gene, CDR1 is SGHVS and CDR2 is FQNEAQ. V was trimmed by 2 bases and J by 5 bases, leaving 10 bases between them. The CDR3 bases are TGTGCCAGCAGCTTAAACAGGATTGAAAACATTCAGTACTTC. This gives the protein CASSLNRIENIQYF.

This clonotype has at least ten counts. The chain links TRBV6-5 to TRBJ2-1; TRBD2 agrees at 7 bases. The CDR3 sequence is 15 residues long. CDR1 and CDR2 from the germline V gene are MNHEY and SVGAGI. V was pared by 4 bases and J by 4 bases, with 7 bases of the junction left unmatched. This CDR3 is CASSSPGTTYNEQFF. DNA of the CDR3: TGTGCCAGCAGTTCCCCCGGGACTACGTACAATGAGCAGTTCTTC.

The gene calls are TRBV7-9 and TRBJ1-2; tentatively, D is TRBD1 (5 bases). The CDR3 loop spans 15 amino acids. Germline CDR1 SEHNR, CDR2 FQNEAQ (reference sequence). Trimming left V 1 base short and J 8 bases short, with 17 bases between. This CDR3 is CASSLVISGLDGYTF. Here the CDR3 DNA reads TGTGCCAGCAGCTTAGTTATCTCAGGGCTGGACGGCTACACCTTC.

This clonotype has only a few counts. The rearrangement uses TRBV4-1 and TRBJ2-1; TRBD1 is a possible D gene (5 bases). V dropped 1 base and J dropped 2 bases, with 9 bases sitting between them. Germline CDR1 and CDR2: MGHRA and YSYEKL. This CDR3 comprises 15 residues. CDR3 sequence: CASSQAGSPYNEQFF. The DNA for the CDR3 is TGCGCCAGCAGCCAAGCAGGGTCGCCCTACAATGAGCAGTTCTTC.

Many counts were recorded for this clonotype. The V and J genes are TRBV6-2 or TRBV6-3 and TRBJ1-2, with 8 bases fitting TRBD1. The V gene end was trimmed by 1 base and the J gene end by 5 bases; junction bases not matched to a gene: 9. This CDR3 is built from 16 residues. Germline assignment: CDR1 MNHEY and CDR2 SVGEGT. The DNA for the CDR3 is TGTGCCAGCAGTTACTTATCGTTGGACAGGGATTATGGCTACACCTTC. This gives the protein CASSYLSLDRDYGYTF.

The chain couples TRBV28 to TRBJ2-6; 11 nucleotides align to TRBD1. The germline V gene encodes CDR1 MDHEN and CDR2 SYDVKM. Losses at the gene ends were 3 bases for V and 0 bases for J; bases not matched to a gene: 4. This CDR3 is 18 amino acids long. The CDR3 loop is CASSFRDRGISGANVLTF. In nucleotides, the CDR3 is TGTGCCAGCAGTTTTCGGGACAGGGGGATCTCTGGGGCCAACGTCCTGACTTTC.

This clonotype came up many times. This chain joins TRBV20-1 and TRBJ2-5; weak D call: TRBD2 (5 bases). With 1 base removed from V and 5 bases from J, the gap between germline ends came to 14 bases. CDR3 length equals 14 residues. Germline CDR1 and CDR2: DFQATT and SNEGSKA (reference sequence). CDR3 coding DNA: TGCAGTGCTAGAGTGGGCCTAGCTCGGGAGACCCAGTACTTC. It encodes CSARVGLARETQYF.